This TCR beta chain is from a study of OX40 agonist ivuxolimab in advanced cancers. Germline V gives CDR1 GTSNPN, CDR2 SVGIG (reference sequence). This CDR3 contains 15 residues. Trimming left V 0 bases short and J 0 bases short, with 8 bases between. Repertoires were generated with immunoSEQ multiplex PCR, while TCRdb's copy carries only in-frame clones and drops some. The sample lists roughly 70,000 clones, approximately 80% occurring once. The sample here was CD4+ or CD8+ T cells sorted from blood, taken in a trial of the OX40 agonist ivuxolimab. The receptor comes from an adult with an advanced solid tumor such as melanoma, head and neck, liver or kidney cancer. The chain couples TRBV30 to TRBJ1-4, with D uncertain. The CDR3 sequence: CAWSVGTATNEKLFF. The CDR3 DNA is TGTGCCTGGAGTGTGGGCACAGCAACTAATGAAAAACTGTTTTTT.